These 26 T cell receptor beta chains share one sample of origin, sequenced in a study of T cells after yellow fever vaccination. TCRdb redid the calling of the 5' RACE reads with MiXCR, one entry per CDR3 protein. The data show about 180,000 distinct CDR3 sequences, approximately 6.2% seen once. Sequenced material: CD4+ T cells sorted from PBMCs, taken on the day of the first yellow fever vaccination. These receptors came from a man aged 18 to 30 who received the YFV17D yellow fever vaccine.

This clonotype was counted between two and nine times. The chain is built from TRBV4-1 and TRBJ2-3, with 8 bases matching TRBD1. The trim removed 2 bases at V and 13 bases at J, leaving 20 bases unmatched. CDR1 MGHRA and CDR2 YSYEKL come from the germline V gene. The CDR3 has 17 residues. CDR3 residues: CASSQNRGDRSRPREYF. In DNA, the CDR3 is TGCGCCAGCAGCCAAAATAGGGGGGACAGGTCGCGACCTAGGGAGTATTTT.

This clonotype has a handful of counts. The rearrangement joins TRBV21-1 to TRBJ2-7; TRBD2, the table's D call, lacks a check against the DNA. TRBV21-1 is assigned pseudogene status. The CDR3 is 16 residues long. The CDR3, as DNA: TGTGCCAGCAGCAATGGGACTAGCGGGGGGTCCTACGAGCAGTACTTC. This translates into CASSNGTSGGSYEQYF.

The sample holds many counts of this clonotype. The chain joins TRBV7-2 to TRBJ2-1, with 8 bases lining up with TRBD2. Unmatched junction bases numbered 8, after V lost 1 base and J lost 9 bases. The CDR3 is 15 amino acids. Germline lookup yields CDR1 SGHTA and CDR2 FQGNSA. CDR3 sequence (DNA): TGTGCCAGCAGCTTAGTTTTCGGGGGGGTGGGTGAGCAGTTCTTC. Its protein product is CASSLVFGGVGEQFF.

The table lists this clonotype with many counts. CDR3 residues: CASSLATSQETQYF. Here the CDR3 DNA reads TGTGCCAGCAGCTTGGCCACCTCTCAGGAGACCCAGTACTTC. The J gene is TRBJ2-5, the V gene TRBV5-8, with D unresolved. The CDR3 runs to 14 residues. CDR1 is SGHTS, CDR2 YDEGEE, per germline. V was clipped by 0 bases and J by 5 bases, with 11 bases between them.

Ten or more counts support this clonotype. The chain uses TRBV12-3 or TRBV12-4 and TRBJ1-4; D gene unclear. This CDR3 has 14 residues. V gave up 2 bases and J gave up 4 bases, with 8 bases separating them. CDR3 nucleotides: TGTGCCAGCAGTTTACTACAGATTAATGAAAAACTGTTTTTT. Amino acids: CASSLLQINEKLFF.

The sample holds many counts of this clonotype. The V call is TRBV5-1, the J call TRBJ2-2, with 10 positions matching TRBD2. The germline V gene encodes CDR1 SGHRS and CDR2 YFSETQ. The CDR3 sequence is 16 residues long. V lost 8 bases to trimming and J lost 8 bases; unmatched junction nucleotides: 15. CDR3 coding DNA: TGCGCCAGTACCCTAGCGGGGGCTATTACCGCGGGGGAGCTGTTTTTT. As protein: CASTLAGAITAGELFF.

The rearrangement uses TRBV12-3 or TRBV12-4 and TRBJ2-5; tentatively, D is TRBD1 (6 bases). Deletions cut 5 bases from V and 3 bases from J, with 10 bases between. The CDR3 is made up of 13 amino acids. CDR3 loop: CASSQGRKETQYF. CDR3 coding DNA: TGTGCCAGCAGTCAGGGGCGCAAAGAGACCCAGTACTTC.

Many counts were recorded for this clonotype. This CDR3 is CASSGGGQGFNEQFF. The CDR3 DNA follows: TGTGCCAGCAGCGGCGGGGGACAGGGTTTCAATGAGCAGTTCTTC. The V gene is TRBV9, the J gene TRBJ2-1, with 9 bases identical to TRBD1. The CDR3 sequence is 15 residues long. CDR1 is SGDLS and CDR2 is YYNGEE in the germline V gene. After removal of 3 bases from V and 6 bases from J, the junction contained 7 bases not matched to a gene.

This clonotype occurred a few times. The chain uses TRBV5-1 and TRBJ2-2; weak D call: TRBD2 (6 bases). CDR1 SGHRS and CDR2 YFSETQ come from the germline V gene. Trimming stripped 2 bases from V and 2 bases from J, with 10 bases between. This CDR3 contains 15 residues. The CDR3 DNA sequence: TGCGCCAGCAGCTTCAGCGGACTAAACACCGGGGAGCTGTTTTTT. Translated, it gives CASSFSGLNTGELFF.

This clonotype has only a few counts. The chain employs TRBV7-2 and TRBJ1-6; D gene uncertain. Germline V gene data show CDR1 as SGHTA and CDR2 as FQGNSA. The CDR3 is 14 amino acids. Trimming left V 5 bases short and J 10 bases short, with 15 bases between. The CDR3 loop reads CASSTIIIRSPLHF. The CDR3 coding sequence is TGTGCCAGCAGCACTATAATAATAAGGTCACCCCTCCACTTT.

This clonotype was counted only a few times. The V call is TRBV24-1, the J call TRBJ1-1; TRBD1 matches at 7 bases. Germline CDR1 KGHDR, CDR2 SFDVKD. The ends lost 4 bases at V and 6 bases at J; junction bases unmatched: 4. The length of the CDR3 is 13 residues. The DNA for the CDR3 is TGTGCCACCAGTGACAGGGGGGAGGCTGAAGCTTTCTTT. Its translation is CATSDRGEAEAFF.

Only a few counts were recorded for this clonotype. The chain employs TRBV27 and TRBJ2-6; possibly TRBD2 for D (6 bases). V lost 5 bases to trimming and J lost 2 bases, with 25 bases between them. CDR1 is MNHEY, CDR2 SMNVEV, per germline (reference sequence). The CDR3 spans 20 residues. DNA of the CDR3: TGTGCCAGCAGTGCCCCGCTCGGGGGTAGGTCCCTCCCTGGGGCCAACGTCCTGACTTTC. It encodes CASSAPLGGRSLPGANVLTF. The variable domain in full, completed from reference TRBV27 and TRBJ2-6, reads EAQVTQNPRYLITVTGKKLTVTCSQNMNHEYMSWYRQDPGLGLRQIYYSMNVEVTDKGDVPEGYKVSRKEKRNFPLILESPSPNQTSLYFCASSAPLGGRSLPGANVLTFGAGSRLTVL.

This clonotype was seen a few times. The junction and the germline gene differ at one end; a read error may be behind it. The genes are TRBV7-9 and TRBJ1-1, with D possibly matching TRBD1 (5 bases). The CDR3 sequence is 13 residues long. Germline V CDR1 and CDR2: SEHNR, FQNEAQ (reference sequence). CDR3 sequence (DNA): TGTGCCAGCAGCCCCAGCGGGGGAACTGAAGTTTTCTTT. It yields the protein CASSPSGGTEVFF.

This chain connects TRBV5-5 to TRBJ2-5; tentatively, D is TRBD1 or TRBD2 (5 bases each). Trimming took 2 bases from V and 3 from J, leaving 11 bases between them. Germline CDR1 is SGHKS and CDR2 is YYEKEE (reference sequence). The CDR3 is 14 residues long. Written as DNA, the CDR3 is TGTGCCAGCAGCTTCGGGACCACTAAAGAGACCCAGTACTTC. Its translation is CASSFGTTKETQYF.

This clonotype has a count of ten or more. The V gene is TRBV10-3, the J gene TRBJ2-1; 16 bases match TRBD2. Trimming cost V 11 bases and J 3 bases; bases outside gene matches: 7. The CDR3 length is 16 residues. Looked up from germline, CDR1 is ENHRY and CDR2 is SYGVKD. DNA of the CDR3: TGTGCCGGCGGGACTAGCGGGGGGGCGGGCTACAATGAGCAGTTCTTC. Amino acid sequence: CAGGTSGGAGYNEQFF.

This clonotype was observed a handful of times. The chain uses TRBV10-3 and TRBJ2-1; D perhaps matches TRBD1 (5 bases). The CDR3 runs 15 residues. The V end was cut by 4 bases, the J end by 2 bases, with 12 bases between. Per germline, CDR1 ENHRY and CDR2 SYGVKD. CDR3 nucleotide sequence: TGTGCCATCAGTGGGTTGGGGCCTCCCTACAATGAGCAGTTCTTC. This codes for CAISGLGPPYNEQFF.

This clonotype was seen ten or more times. This chain links TRBV9 with TRBJ2-1, with TRBD2 matching 8 bases. The V gene end was trimmed by 4 bases and the J gene end by 4 bases; junction bases not matched to a gene: 4. Germline CDR1 SGDLS, CDR2 YYNGEE. CDR3 length: 14 residues. The CDR3: CASSRGGKYNEQFF. Here the CDR3 DNA reads TGTGCCAGCAGCCGGGGGGGCAAATACAATGAGCAGTTCTTC. Full variable domain (rest looked up from reference TRBV9 and TRBJ2-1): DSGVTQTPKHLITATGQRVTLRCSPRSGDLSVYWYQQSLDQGLQFLIQYYNGEERAKGNILERFSAQQFPDLHSELNLSSLELGDSALYFCASSRGGKYNEQFFGPGTRLTVL.

In this sample, this clonotype turned up many times. The rearrangement joins TRBV7-8 to TRBJ1-3; D unclear. Germline V gene data show CDR1 as SGHVS and CDR2 as FQNEAQ. The CDR3 contains 15 residues. V shed 5 bases and J shed 0 bases, with 11 bases lying between them. The CDR3 coding sequence is TGTGCCAGCAGCCCAAATCACAACTCTGGAAACACCATATATTTT. It is translated as CASSPNHNSGNTIYF.

This clonotype was counted many times. The chain employs TRBV4-2 and TRBJ2-5; D gene uncertain. CDR3 length: 15 amino acids. V was shortened by 1 base and J by 5 bases, with 14 bases between the two germline ends. CDR1 LGHNA and CDR2 YNFKEQ come from the germline V gene. The CDR3 here is CASSQVHPEGETQYF. Here the CDR3 DNA reads TGTGCCAGCAGCCAAGTTCATCCAGAAGGGGAGACCCAGTACTTC.

This clonotype was counted between two and nine times. The chain couples TRBV5-6 to TRBJ2-3; 8 bases match TRBD2. The CDR3 covers 14 residues. Germline assignment: CDR1 SGHDT and CDR2 YYEEEE. The J segment lost 1 base and the V segment lost 4 bases, leaving 2 bases of the junction unmatched. The CDR3 DNA is TGTGCCAGCAGCGTTAGCGGGGGCACAGATACGCAGTATTTT. The encoded protein is CASSVSGGTDTQYF.

This chain links TRBV12-3 or TRBV12-4 with TRBJ1-2; D remains unclear. There are 12 residues in the CDR3. Deletions cut 0 bases from V and 4 bases from J, with 3 bases between. The CDR3 spells CASSLALYGYTF. CDR3 DNA: TGTGCCAGCAGTTTAGCGCTCTATGGCTACACCTTC.

This clonotype was observed a handful of times. The CDR3 loop is CASSLGGIRYEQYF. The DNA for the CDR3 is TGTGCCAGCAGCTTAGGGGGTATTCGGTACGAGCAGTACTTC. This chain connects TRBV7-2 to TRBJ2-7; D remains unclear. This CDR3 is 14 amino acids long. V lost 1 base to trimming and J lost 4 bases, with 11 bases between them. CDR1 is SGHTA and CDR2 is FQGNSA in the germline V gene.

This clonotype was recorded at least ten times. This rearrangement joins TRBV7-9 to TRBJ1-1, with D uncertain. The CDR3 totals 14 residues. Germline CDR1 SEHNR, CDR2 FQNEAQ (reference sequence). Trimming removed 2 bases from V and 1 base from J, with 8 bases in between. CDR3 bases: TGTGCCAGCAGCTTAACAGACAAGAACACTGAAGCTTTCTTT. Its translation: CASSLTDKNTEAFF.

This clonotype showed up many times. The chain employs TRBV7-2 and TRBJ2-1; D is ambiguous. Per germline, CDR1 SGHTA and CDR2 FQGNSA. The CDR3 loop spans 12 amino acids. Trimming removed 4 bases at V and 4 bases at J, with 5 bases between. For the CDR3, the DNA is TGTGCCAGCAGCTCCCGATACAATGAGCAGTTCTTC. Translated, it gives CASSSRYNEQFF. The whole variable domain, remainder taken from reference TRBV7-2 and TRBJ2-1, is GAGVSQSPSNKVTEKGKDVELRCDPISGHTALYWYRQSLGQGLEFLIYFQGNSAPDKSGLPSDRFSAERTGGSVSTLTIQRTQQEDSAVYLCASSSRYNEQFFGPGTRLTVL.

V is TRBV4-3 and J is TRBJ1-6; no firm D call. Germline values: CDR1 LGHNA, CDR2 YSLEER. V was pared by 1 base and J by 9 bases, with 13 bases between. This CDR3 has 15 residues. The chain's CDR3 is CASSQAARGSSPLHF. CDR3 nucleotides: TGCGCCAGCAGCCAAGCCGCTCGGGGATCTTCACCCCTCCACTTT.

This clonotype was counted a few times. The CDR3 DNA reads TGCGCCAGCATCGACGGGACAGGGAGCTACGAGCAGTACTTC. Translating it yields CASIDGTGSYEQYF. This chain uses TRBV5-1 with TRBJ2-7; 9 positions match TRBD1. V lost 6 bases to trimming and J lost 3 bases; unmatched junction nucleotides: 7. Germline V lookup: CDR1 SGHRS, CDR2 YFSETQ. The length of the CDR3 is 14 residues.